This TCR beta chain was obtained from a study of long-term antiretroviral therapy in people with HIV. At survey level, the immunoSEQ assay was run in its v3.0 version. TCRdb keeps only in-frame clones here, not all; method: immunoSEQ multiplex PCR. The sample consists of tens of thousands of clones, 80% to 90% of them appearing once. CDR3 length equals 15 residues. Trimming removed 5 bases from V and 2 bases from J, with 12 bases in between. The germline V gene encodes CDR1 SGHAT and CDR2 FQNNGV. Each contributor possessed a minimum of one pre-ART and a minimum of two post-ART PBMC samples. Without exception, participants with HIV were treated in the United States.

This clonotype was obtained from a young man with HIV. The J gene is TRBJ2-2, the V gene TRBV11-2, with D perhaps TRBD1 (6 bases). The sequenced sample was unsorted PBMCs, obtained 0.2 years before starting antiretroviral therapy. CDR3 in DNA: TGTGCCAGCAGCCGAGGGACAACAAACACCGGGGAGCTGTTTTTT. As protein: CASSRGTTNTGELFF. Complete variable domain (other parts from reference TRBV11-2 and TRBJ2-2): EAGVAQSPRYKIIEKRQSVAFWCNPISGHATLYWYQQILGQGPKLLIQFQNNGVVDDSQLPKDRFSAERLKGVDSTLKIQPAKLEDSAVYLCASSRGTTNTGELFFGEGSRLTVL.